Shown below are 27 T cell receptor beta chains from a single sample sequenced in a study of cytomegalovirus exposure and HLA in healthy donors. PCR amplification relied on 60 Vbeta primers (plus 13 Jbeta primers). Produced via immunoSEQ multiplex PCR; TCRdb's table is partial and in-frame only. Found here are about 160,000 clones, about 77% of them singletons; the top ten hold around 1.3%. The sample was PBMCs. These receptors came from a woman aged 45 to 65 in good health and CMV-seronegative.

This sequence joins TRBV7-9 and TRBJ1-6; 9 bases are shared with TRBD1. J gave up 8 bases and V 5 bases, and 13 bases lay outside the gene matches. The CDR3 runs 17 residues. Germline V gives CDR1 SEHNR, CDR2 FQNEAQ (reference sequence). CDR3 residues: CASSPSGWDRVDSPLHF. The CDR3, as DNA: TGTGCCAGCAGCCCGTCGGGGTGGGACAGGGTGGATTCACCCCTCCACTTT.

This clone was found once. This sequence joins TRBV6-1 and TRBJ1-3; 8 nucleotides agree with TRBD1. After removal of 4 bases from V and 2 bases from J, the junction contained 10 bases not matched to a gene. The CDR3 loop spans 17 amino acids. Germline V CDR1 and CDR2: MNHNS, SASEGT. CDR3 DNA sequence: TGTGCCAGCAGTGTGGCGCAGGGGGCGACAACTGGAAACACCATATATTTT. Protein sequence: CASSVAQGATTGNTIYF.

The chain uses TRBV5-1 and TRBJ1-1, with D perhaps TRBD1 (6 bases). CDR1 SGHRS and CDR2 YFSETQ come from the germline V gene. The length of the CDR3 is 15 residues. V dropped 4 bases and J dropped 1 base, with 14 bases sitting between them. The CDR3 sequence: CASSTASGANTEAFF. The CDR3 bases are TGCGCCAGCAGCACTGCTTCAGGGGCGAACACTGAAGCTTTCTTT.

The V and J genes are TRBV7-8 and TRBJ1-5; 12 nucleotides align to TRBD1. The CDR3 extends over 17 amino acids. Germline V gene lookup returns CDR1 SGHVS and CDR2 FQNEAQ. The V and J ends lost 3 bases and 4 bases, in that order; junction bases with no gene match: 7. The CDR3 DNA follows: TGTGCCAGCAGCTTTCCGGGACAGGGGGCTTCAAATCAGCCCCAGCATTTT. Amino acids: CASSFPGQGASNQPQHF.

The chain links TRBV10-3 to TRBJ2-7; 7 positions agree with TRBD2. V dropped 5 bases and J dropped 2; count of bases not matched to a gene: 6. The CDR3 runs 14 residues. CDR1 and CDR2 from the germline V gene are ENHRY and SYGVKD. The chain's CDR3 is CAISRLAETYEQYF. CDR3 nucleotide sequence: TGTGCCATCAGTCGGCTAGCGGAGACCTACGAGCAGTACTTC.

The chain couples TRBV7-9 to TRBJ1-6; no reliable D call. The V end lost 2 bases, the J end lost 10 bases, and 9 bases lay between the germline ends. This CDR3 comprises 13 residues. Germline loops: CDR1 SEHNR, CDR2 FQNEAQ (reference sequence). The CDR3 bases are TGTGCCAGCAGCTTACCGATCGAGTCACCCCTCCACTTT. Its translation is CASSLPIESPLHF.

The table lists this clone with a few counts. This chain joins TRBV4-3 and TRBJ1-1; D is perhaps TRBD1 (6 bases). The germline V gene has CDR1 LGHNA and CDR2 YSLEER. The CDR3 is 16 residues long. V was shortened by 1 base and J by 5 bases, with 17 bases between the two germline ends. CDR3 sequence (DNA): TGCGCCAGCAGCCAAGGCACTCGAACAGGGTTTACTGAAGCTTTCTTT. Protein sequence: CASSQGTRTGFTEAFF.

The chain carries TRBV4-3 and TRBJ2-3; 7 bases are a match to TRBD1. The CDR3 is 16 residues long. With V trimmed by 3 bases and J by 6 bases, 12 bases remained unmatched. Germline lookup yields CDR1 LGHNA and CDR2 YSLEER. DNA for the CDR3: TGCGCCAGCAGCCAGACGACAGGGCCTAACGGGGATACGCAGTATTTT. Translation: CASSQTTGPNGDTQYF.

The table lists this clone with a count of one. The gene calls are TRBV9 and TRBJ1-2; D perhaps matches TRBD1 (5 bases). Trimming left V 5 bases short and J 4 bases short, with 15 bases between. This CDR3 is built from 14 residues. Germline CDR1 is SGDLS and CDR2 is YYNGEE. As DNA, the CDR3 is TGTGCCAGCAGATCCCTACGGGGGGGCTATGGCTACACCTTC. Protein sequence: CASRSLRGGYGYTF.

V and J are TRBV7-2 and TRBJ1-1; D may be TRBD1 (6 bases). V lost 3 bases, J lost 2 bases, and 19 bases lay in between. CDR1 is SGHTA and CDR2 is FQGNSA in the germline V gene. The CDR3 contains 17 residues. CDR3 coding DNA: TGTGCCAGCAGCTTTGCCAGACCGGGACAAATTAACACTGAAGCTTTCTTT. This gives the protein CASSFARPGQINTEAFF.

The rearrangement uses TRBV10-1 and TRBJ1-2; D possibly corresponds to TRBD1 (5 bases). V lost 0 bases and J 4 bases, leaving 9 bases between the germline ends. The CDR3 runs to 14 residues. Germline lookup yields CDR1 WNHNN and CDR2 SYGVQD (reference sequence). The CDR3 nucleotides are TGCGCCAGCAGTGAGTCGACAGTTTTCTATGGCTACACCTTC. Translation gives CASSESTVFYGYTF.

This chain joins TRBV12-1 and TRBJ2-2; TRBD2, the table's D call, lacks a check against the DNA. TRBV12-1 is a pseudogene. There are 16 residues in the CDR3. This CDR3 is CASIYPEAGNTGELFF. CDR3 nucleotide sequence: TGTGCCAGCATCTATCCTGAGGCCGGGAACACCGGGGAGCTGTTTTTT.

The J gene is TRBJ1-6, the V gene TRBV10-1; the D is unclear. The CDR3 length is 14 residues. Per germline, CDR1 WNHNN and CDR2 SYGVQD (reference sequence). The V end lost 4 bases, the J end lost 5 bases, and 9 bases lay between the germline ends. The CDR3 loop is CASSVSGHNSPLHF. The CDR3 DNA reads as TGCGCCAGCAGTGTAAGCGGGCATAATTCACCCCTCCACTTT.

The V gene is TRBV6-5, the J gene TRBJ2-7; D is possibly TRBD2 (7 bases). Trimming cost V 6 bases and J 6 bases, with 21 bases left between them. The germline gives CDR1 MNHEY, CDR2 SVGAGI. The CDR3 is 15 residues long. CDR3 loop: CASSPPAGRGFEQYF. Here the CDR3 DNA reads TGTGCCAGCAGCCCCCCCGCAGGGAGGGGGTTCGAGCAGTACTTC.

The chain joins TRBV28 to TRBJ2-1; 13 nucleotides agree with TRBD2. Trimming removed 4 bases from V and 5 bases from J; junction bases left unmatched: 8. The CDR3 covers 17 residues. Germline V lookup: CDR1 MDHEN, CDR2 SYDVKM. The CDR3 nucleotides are TGTGCCAGCAGTTGGTGGACTAGCGGGGGCGCTAACAATGAGCAGTTCTTC. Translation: CASSWWTSGGANNEQFF. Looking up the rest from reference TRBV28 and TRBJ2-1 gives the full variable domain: DVKVTQSSRYLVKRTGEKVFLECVQDMDHENMFWYRQDPGLGLRLIYFSYDVKMKEKGDIPEGYSVSREKKERFSLILESASTNQTSMYLCASSWWTSGGANNEQFFGPGTRLTVL.

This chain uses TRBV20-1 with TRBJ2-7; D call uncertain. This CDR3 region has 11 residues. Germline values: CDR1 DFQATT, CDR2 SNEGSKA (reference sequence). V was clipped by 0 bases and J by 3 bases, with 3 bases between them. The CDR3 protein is CSARDLYEQYF. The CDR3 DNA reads TGCAGTGCTAGAGACCTCTACGAGCAGTACTTC.

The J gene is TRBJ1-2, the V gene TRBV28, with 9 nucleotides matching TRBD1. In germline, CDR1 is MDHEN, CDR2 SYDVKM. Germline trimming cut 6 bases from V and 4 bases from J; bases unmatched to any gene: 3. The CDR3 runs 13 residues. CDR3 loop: CASRTGGRYGYTF. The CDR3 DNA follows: TGTGCCAGCAGAACAGGGGGCCGCTATGGCTACACCTTC.

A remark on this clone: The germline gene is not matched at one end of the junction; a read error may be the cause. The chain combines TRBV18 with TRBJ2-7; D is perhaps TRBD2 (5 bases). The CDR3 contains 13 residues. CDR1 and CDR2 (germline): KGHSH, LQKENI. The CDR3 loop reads CASSPGVNRPGEF. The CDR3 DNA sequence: TGTGCCAGCTCACCAGGGGTTAACCGGCCCGGGGAGTTC.

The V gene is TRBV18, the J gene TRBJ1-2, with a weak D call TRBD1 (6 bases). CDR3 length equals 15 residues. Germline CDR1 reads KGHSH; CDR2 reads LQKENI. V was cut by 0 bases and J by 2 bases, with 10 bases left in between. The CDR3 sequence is CASSPPEQGNYGYTF. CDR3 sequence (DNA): TGTGCCAGCTCACCACCGGAACAGGGCAACTATGGCTACACCTTC.

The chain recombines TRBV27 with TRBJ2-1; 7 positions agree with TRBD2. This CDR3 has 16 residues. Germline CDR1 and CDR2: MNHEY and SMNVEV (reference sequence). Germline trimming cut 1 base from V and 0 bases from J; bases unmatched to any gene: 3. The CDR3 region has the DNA TGTGCCAGCAGTTTATATGGGGGGGGCTCCTACAATGAGCAGTTCTTC. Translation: CASSLYGGGSYNEQFF.

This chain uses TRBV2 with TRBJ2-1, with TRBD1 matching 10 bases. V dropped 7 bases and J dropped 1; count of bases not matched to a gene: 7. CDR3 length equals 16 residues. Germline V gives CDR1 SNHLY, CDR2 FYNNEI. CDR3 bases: TGTGCCAGCACATACCTGGGACAGGGGTCCTACAATGAGCAGTTCTTC. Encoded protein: CASTYLGQGSYNEQFF.

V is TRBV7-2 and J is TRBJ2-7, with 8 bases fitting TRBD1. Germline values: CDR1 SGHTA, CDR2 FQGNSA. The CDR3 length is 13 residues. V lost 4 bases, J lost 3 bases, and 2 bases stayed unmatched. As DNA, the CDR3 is TGTGCCAGCAGCTGGGACAGGTTCTACGAGCAGTACTTC. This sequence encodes CASSWDRFYEQYF.

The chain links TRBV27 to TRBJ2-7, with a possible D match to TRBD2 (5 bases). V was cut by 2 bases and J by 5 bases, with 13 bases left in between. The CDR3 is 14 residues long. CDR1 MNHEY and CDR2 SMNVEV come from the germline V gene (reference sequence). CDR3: CASSLKAATDEQYF. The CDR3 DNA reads TGTGCCAGCAGTTTAAAAGCGGCCACTGACGAGCAGTACTTC.

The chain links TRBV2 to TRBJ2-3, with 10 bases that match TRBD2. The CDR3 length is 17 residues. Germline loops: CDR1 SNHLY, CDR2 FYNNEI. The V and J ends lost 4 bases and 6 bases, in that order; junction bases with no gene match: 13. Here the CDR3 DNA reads TGTGCCAGCAGTGTAGCAGGATTAGCGGGGGGCCTGGATACGCAGTATTTT. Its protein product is CASSVAGLAGGLDTQYF.

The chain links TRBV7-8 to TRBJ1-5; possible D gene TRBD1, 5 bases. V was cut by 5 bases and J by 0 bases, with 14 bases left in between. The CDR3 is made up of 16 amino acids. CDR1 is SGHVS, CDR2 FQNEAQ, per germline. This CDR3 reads CASSPAGGHSNQPQHF. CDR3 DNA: TGTGCCAGCAGCCCCGCGGGGGGTCATAGCAATCAGCCCCAGCATTTT.

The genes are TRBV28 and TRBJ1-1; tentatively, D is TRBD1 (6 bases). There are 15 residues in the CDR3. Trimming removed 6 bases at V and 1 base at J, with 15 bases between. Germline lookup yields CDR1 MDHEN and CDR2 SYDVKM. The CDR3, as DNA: TGTGCCAGCAGGCCCAGGGGTGAGGGGAACACTGAAGCTTTCTTT. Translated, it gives CASRPRGEGNTEAFF. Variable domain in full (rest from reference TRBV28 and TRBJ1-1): DVKVTQSSRYLVKRTGEKVFLECVQDMDHENMFWYRQDPGLGLRLIYFSYDVKMKEKGDIPEGYSVSREKKERFSLILESASTNQTSMYLCASRPRGEGNTEAFFGQGTRLTVV.

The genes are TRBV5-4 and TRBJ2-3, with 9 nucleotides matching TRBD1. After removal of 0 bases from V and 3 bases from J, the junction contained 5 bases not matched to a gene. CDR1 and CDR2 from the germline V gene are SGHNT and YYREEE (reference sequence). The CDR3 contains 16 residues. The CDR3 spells CASSLGDRVKTDTQYF. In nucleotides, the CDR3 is TGTGCCAGCAGCTTGGGGGACAGGGTTAAAACAGATACGCAGTATTTT.